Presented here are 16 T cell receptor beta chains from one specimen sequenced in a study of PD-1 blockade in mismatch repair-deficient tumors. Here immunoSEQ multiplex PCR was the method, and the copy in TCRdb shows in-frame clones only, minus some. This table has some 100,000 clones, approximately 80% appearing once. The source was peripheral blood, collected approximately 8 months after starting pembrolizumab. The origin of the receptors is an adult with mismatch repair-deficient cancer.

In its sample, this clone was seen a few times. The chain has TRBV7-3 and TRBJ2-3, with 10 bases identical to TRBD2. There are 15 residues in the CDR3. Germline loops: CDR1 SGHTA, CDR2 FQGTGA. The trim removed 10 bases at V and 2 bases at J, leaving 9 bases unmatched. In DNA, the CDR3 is TGTGCCACATCTATAGCGGGAGGCCTCACAGATACGCAGTATTTT. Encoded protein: CATSIAGGLTDTQYF.

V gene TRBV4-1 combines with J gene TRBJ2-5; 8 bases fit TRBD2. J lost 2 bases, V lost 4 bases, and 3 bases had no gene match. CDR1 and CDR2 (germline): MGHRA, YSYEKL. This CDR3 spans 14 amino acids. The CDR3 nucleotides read TGCGCCAGCAGCCGATTAGCGGGACAAGAGACCCAGTACTTC. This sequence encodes CASSRLAGQETQYF.

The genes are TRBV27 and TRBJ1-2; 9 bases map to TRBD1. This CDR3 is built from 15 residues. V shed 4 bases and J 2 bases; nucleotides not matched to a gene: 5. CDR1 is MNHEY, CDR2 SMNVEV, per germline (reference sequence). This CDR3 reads CASSWTGTGNYGYTF. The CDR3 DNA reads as TGTGCCAGCAGTTGGACCGGGACAGGGAACTATGGCTACACCTTC.

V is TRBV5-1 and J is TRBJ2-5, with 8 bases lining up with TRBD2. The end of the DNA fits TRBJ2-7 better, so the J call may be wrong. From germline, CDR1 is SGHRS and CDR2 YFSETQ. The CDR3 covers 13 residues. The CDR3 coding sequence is TGCGCCAGCAGCGGCAGCGGGAGTTACGAGCAGTACTTC. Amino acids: CASSGSGSYEQYF.

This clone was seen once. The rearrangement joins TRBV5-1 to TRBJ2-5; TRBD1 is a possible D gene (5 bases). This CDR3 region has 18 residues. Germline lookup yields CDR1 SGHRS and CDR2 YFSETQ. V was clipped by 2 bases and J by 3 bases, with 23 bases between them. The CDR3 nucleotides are TGCGCCAGCAGCTTTGGTTTATCGGTCGCTGGGGCAGAAGAGACCCAGTACTTC. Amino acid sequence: CASSFGLSVAGAEETQYF.

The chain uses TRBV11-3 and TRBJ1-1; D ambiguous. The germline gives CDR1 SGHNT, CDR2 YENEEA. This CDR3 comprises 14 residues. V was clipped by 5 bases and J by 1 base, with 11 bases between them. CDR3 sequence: CASSPLVPNTEAFF. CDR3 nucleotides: TGTGCCAGCAGCCCCCTCGTTCCGAACACTGAAGCTTTCTTT.

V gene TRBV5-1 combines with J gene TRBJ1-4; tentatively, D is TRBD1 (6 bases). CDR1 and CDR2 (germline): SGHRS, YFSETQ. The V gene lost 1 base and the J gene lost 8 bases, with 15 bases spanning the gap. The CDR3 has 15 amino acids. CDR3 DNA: TGCGCCAGCAGCTTGTCGGGGACATCAGGGGAAAAACTGTTTTTT. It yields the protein CASSLSGTSGEKLFF.

In DNA, the CDR3 is TGCGCCAGCAGCTCCACAACCTCGGGCGAGCAGTACTTC. This gives the protein CASSSTTSGEQYF. The gene calls are TRBV5-1 and TRBJ2-7, with no clear D. CDR3 length: 13 residues. Per the germline V gene, CDR1 is SGHRS and CDR2 is YFSETQ. Trimming pared 3 bases from V and 6 bases from J, leaving 13 bases between.

The CDR3 coding sequence is TGTGCCAGTAGTATAGTGGGACAGAGCAATCAGCCCCAGCATTTT. Residues: CASSIVGQSNQPQHF. The chain combines TRBV19 with TRBJ1-5; 7 bases map to TRBD1. This CDR3 spans 15 amino acids. Germline V gives CDR1 LNHDA, CDR2 SQIVND (reference sequence). Trimming at V came to 1 base and at J to 1 base, leaving 1 base not matched to a gene.

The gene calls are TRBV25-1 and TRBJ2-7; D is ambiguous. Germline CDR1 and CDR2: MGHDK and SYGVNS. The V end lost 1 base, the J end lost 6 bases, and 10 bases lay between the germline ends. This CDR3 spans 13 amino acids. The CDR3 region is CASSEFAYAEQYF. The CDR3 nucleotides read TGTGCCAGCAGTGAATTCGCTTACGCCGAGCAGTACTTC.

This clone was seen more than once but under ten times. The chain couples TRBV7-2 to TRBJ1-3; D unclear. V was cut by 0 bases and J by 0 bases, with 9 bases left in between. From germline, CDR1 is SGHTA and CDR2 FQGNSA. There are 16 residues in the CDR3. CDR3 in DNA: TGTGCCAGCAGCTTAGCGGGCAGGACCTCTGGAAACACCATATATTTT. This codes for CASSLAGRTSGNTIYF.

The CDR3 loop reads CASSAGTSGSFDEQFF. CDR3 sequence (DNA): TGTGCCAGCAGCGCAGGGACTAGCGGGAGTTTCGATGAGCAGTTCTTC. V and J are TRBV5-5 and TRBJ2-1; the match to TRBD2 covers 14 bases. CDR1 and CDR2 (germline): SGHKS, YYEKEE (reference sequence). This CDR3 region has 16 residues. With V trimmed by 4 bases and J by 8 bases, 8 bases remained unmatched.

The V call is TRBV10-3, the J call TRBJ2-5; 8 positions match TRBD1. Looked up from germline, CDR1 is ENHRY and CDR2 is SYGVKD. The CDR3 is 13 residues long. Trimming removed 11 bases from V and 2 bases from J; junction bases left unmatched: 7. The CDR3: CAASGGWQETQYF. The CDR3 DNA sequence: TGTGCCGCCTCAGGGGGCTGGCAAGAGACCCAGTACTTC.

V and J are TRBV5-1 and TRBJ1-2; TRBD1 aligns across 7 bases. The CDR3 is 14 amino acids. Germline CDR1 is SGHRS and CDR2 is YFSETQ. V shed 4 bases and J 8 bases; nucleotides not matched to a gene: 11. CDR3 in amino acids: CASSDDRATGGYTF. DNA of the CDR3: TGCGCCAGCAGCGACGACAGGGCGACGGGGGGCTACACCTTC.

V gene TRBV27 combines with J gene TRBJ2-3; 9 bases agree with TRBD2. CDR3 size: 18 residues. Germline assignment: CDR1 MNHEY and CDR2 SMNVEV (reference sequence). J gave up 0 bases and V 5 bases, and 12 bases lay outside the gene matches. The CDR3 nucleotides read TGTGCCAGCAGTAAATTAGCGGGAGTGAAAGAGAGCACAGATACGCAGTATTTT. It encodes CASSKLAGVKESTDTQYF.

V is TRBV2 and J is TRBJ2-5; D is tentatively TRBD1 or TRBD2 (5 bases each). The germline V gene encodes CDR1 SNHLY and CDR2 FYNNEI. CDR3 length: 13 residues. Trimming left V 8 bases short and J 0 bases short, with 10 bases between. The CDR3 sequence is CASGDHYQETQYF. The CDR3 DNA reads TGTGCCAGCGGGGACCATTACCAAGAGACCCAGTACTTC.